This T cell receptor beta chain originates from a study of response to subunit inactivated influenza vaccine. Study-level points and caveats: The authors suggested that few new T cells are recruited per seasonal influenza vaccination.

This clonotype was recorded at least ten times. The antigen is not known. TCRdb reprocessed the RT-PCR reads with MiXCR, giving one entry per CDR3 protein. Of 800,000 to 1,000,000 distinct CDR3 sequences listed, 21% were seen once; the top ten hold roughly 10%. The origin of this receptor is a man aged 45-65 years who received an inactivated influenza vaccine. The sequences come from PBMCs from blood, collected more than 4 days after vaccination.

In DNA form, the CDR3 reads TGTGCCCATGGGCAGGCCTACGAGCAGTACTTC. Residues: CAHGQAYEQYF. The chain joins TRBV10-3 to TRBJ2-7; D not certain. The germline V gene has CDR1 ENHRY and CDR2 SYGVKD. This CDR3 contains 11 residues. Between the trimmed V and J ends, which lost 11 bases and 2 bases, there was a span of 10 bases.